This entry features one T cell receptor beta chain sequence. What it binds is not known. All TRB cDNA libraries came from 5' RACE performed with UMI labels. TCRdb re-called the 5' RACE reads; every CDR3 protein appears as one record, without DNA. The listing contains 130,000 to 150,000 distinct CDR3 sequences. This entry belongs to a study of CXCR3-negative and CXCR3-positive naive CD8 T cells. Overall study: A total of some 130 million TRB reads was generated, with about 1.5 +/- 0.3 million per library.

Those CD8+ T cells considered naive were CD45RO-CCR7+CD27+CD95-. This CDR3 region has 11 residues. In germline, CDR1 is MGHDK, CDR2 SYGVNS. Findings and limits, study-wide: CXCR3-expressing naive cells carried TRB CDR3s more hydrophobic than those of CXCR3-negative naive cells. Memory CD8+ cells showed much lower diversity, while both naive subsets were comparably high. Within a donor, both naive subsets shared TRBV-TRBJ usage, unlike memory cells.

The specimen sequenced was naive CXCR3+ CD8+ T cells from blood. Described subset: CD45RO-CCR7+CD27+CD95- naive CD8+ T cells expressing CXCR3 (TNR3+). This sequence joins TRBV25-1 and TRBJ2-7. The clonotype originates from a human donor in good health. Some clones in this sample may be carry-over from other donors' samples. This CDR3 reads CASSEYFEQYF.